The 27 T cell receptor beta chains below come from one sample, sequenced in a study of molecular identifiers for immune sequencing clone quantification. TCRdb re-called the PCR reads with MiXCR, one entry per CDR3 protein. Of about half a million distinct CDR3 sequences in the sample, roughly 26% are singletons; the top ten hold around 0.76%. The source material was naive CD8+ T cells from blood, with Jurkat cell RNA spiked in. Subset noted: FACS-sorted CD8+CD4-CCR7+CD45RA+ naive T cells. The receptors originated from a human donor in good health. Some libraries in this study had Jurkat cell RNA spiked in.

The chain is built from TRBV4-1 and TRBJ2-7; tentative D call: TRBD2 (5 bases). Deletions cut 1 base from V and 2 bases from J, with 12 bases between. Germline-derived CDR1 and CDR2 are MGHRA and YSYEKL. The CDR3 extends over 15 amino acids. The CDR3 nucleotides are TGCGCCAGCAGCCAAGGTCGGGAAAGTCCCTACGAGCAGTACTTC. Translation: CASSQGRESPYEQYF.

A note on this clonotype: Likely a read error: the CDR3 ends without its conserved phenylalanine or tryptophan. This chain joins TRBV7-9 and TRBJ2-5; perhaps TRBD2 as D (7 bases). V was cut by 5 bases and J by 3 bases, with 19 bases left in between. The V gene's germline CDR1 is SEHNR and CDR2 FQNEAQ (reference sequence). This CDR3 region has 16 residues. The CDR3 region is CASSHAGGPGKETQYL. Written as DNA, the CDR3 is TGTGCCAGCAGCCACGCCGGGGGGCCCGGGAAAGAGACCCAGTACCTC.

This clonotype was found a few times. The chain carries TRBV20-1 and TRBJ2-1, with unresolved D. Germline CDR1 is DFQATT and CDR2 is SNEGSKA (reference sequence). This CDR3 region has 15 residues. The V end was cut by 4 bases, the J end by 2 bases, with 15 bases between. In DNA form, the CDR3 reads TGCAGTGCTACCGACTTGCGGAATCCCTACAATGAGCAGTTCTTC. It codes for CSATDLRNPYNEQFF.

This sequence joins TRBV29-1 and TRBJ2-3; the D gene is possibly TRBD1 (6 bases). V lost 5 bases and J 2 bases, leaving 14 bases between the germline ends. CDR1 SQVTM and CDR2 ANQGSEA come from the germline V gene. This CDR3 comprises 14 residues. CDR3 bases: TGCAGCGTTTGGGCAGGGGCTACCACAGATACGCAGTATTTT. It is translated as CSVWAGATTDTQYF.

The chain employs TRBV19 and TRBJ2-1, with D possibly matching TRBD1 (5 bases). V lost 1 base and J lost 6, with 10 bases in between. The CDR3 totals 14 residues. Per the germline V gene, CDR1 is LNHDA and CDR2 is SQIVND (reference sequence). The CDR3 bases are TGTGCCAGTAGTATAGTAGGGGTTTCCAATGAGCAGTTCTTC. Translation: CASSIVGVSNEQFF.

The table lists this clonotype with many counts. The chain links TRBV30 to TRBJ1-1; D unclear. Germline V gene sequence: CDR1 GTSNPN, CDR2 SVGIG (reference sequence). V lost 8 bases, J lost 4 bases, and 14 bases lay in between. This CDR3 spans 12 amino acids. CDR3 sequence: CALGPGGTEAFF. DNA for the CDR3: TGTGCCCTCGGACCCGGAGGCACTGAAGCTTTCTTT.

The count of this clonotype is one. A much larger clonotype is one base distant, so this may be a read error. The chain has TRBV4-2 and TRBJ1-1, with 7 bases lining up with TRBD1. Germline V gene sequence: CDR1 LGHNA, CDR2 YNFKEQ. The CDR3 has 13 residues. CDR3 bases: TGTGCCAGCAGCCGGGATCTGGGACAGACTTTACTCTTT. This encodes CASSRDLGQTLLF.

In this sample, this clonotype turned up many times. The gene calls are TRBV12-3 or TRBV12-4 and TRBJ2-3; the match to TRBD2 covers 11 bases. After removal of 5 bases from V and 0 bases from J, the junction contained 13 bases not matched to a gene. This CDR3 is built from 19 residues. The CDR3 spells CASSPVAGTSGYSTDTQYF. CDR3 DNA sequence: TGTGCCAGCAGTCCCGTTGCCGGGACTAGCGGATATAGCACAGATACGCAGTATTTT.

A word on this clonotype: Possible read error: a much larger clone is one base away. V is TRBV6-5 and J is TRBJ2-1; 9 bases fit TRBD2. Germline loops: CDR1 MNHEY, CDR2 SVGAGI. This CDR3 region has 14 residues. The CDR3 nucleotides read TGTGCCAGCACGATTCGCGGGGGGGCCAATGAGCAGCTCTTC. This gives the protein CASTIRGGANEQLF.

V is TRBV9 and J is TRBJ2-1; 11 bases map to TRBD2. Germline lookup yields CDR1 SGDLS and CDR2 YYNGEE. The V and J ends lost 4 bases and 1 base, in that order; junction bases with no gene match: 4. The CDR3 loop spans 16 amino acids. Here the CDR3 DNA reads TGTGCCAGCAGCCTAACTAGCGGGGGTTCCTACAATGAGCAGTTCTTC. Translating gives CASSLTSGGSYNEQFF.

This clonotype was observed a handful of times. The DNA for the CDR3 is TGTGCCAGCAGGGGCTCGGGGCAGGGTCCCTCCTACGAGCAGTACTTC. Its translation is CASRGSGQGPSYEQYF. V and J are TRBV7-9 and TRBJ2-7; D may match TRBD1 or TRBD2 (5 bases each). V lost 6 bases to trimming and J lost 0 bases, with 18 bases between them. The CDR3 spans 16 residues. The germline V gene encodes CDR1 SEHNR and CDR2 FQNEAQ (reference sequence).

CDR3 protein: CASSLVEFGPSYEQYF. DNA of the CDR3: TGTGCCAGCAGCTTAGTCGAATTTGGTCCTTCCTACGAGCAGTACTTC. This chain joins TRBV11-2 and TRBJ2-7; D gene unclear. V dropped 1 base and J dropped 1 base, with 14 bases sitting between them. Germline values: CDR1 SGHAT, CDR2 FQNNGV. The CDR3 contains 16 residues. Looking up the rest from reference TRBV11-2 and TRBJ2-7 gives the full variable domain: EAGVAQSPRYKIIEKRQSVAFWCNPISGHATLYWYQQILGQGPKLLIQFQNNGVVDDSQLPKDRFSAERLKGVDSTLKIQPAKLEDSAVYLCASSLVEFGPSYEQYFGPGTRLTVT.

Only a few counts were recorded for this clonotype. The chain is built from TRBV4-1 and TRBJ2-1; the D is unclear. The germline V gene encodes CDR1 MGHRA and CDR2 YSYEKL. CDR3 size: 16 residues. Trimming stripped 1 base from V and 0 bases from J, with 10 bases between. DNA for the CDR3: TGCGCCAGCAGCCAAGTAGCTTCGAGCTCCTACAATGAGCAGTTCTTC. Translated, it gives CASSQVASSSYNEQFF.

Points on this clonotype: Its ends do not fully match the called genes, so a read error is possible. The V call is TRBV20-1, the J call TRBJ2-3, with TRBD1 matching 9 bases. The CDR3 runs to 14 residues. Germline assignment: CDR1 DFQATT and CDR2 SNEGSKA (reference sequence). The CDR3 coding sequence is TGTGGGACAGGGATCACCTTAGATACAGATACGCAGTATTTT. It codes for CGTGITLDTDTQYF.

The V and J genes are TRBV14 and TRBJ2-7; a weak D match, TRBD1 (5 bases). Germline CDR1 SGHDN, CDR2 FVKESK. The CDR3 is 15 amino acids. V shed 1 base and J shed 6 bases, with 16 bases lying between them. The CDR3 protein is CASSQGPNQGAEQYF. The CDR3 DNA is TGTGCCAGCAGCCAAGGCCCCAATCAGGGCGCCGAGCAGTACTTC.

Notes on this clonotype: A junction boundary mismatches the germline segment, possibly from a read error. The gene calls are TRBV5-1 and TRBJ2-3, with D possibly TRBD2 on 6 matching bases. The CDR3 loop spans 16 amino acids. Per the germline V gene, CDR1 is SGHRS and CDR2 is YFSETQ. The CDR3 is CVSSLVGLSGTDTQYF. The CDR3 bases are TGCGTCAGCAGCTTGGTGGGACTTTCCGGCACAGATACGCAGTATTTT.

CDR3 sequence: CASSSLRGVTGANVLTF. CDR3 nucleotide sequence: TGTGCCAGCAGCAGCCTCAGGGGTGTCACTGGGGCCAACGTCCTGACTTTC. The J gene is TRBJ2-6, the V gene TRBV12-3 or TRBV12-4, with D maybe TRBD1 (6 bases). V was shortened by 6 bases and J by 2 bases, with 17 bases between the two germline ends. The CDR3 is 17 amino acids.

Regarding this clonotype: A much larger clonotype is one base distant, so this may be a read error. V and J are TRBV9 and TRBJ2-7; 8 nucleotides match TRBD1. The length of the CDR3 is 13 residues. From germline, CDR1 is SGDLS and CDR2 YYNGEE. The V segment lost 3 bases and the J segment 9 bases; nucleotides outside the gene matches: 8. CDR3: CASSEMTGVGQYF. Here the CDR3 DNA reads TGTGCCAGCAGCGAGATGACAGGGGTTGGGCAGTACTTC.

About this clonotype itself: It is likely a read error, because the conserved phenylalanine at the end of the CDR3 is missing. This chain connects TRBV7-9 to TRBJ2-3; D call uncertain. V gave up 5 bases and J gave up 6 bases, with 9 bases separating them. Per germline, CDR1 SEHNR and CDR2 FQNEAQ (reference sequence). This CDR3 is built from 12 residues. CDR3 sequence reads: CASSQGPDTQYS. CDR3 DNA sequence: TGTGCCAGCAGCCAAGGACCGGATACGCAGTATTCT.

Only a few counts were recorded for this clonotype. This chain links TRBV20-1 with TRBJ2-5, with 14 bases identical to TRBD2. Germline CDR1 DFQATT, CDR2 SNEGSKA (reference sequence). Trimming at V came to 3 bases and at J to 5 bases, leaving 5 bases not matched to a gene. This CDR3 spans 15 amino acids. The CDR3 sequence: CSASWGLAGEETQYF. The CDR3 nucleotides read TGCAGTGCTAGCTGGGGACTAGCGGGGGAGGAGACCCAGTACTTC.

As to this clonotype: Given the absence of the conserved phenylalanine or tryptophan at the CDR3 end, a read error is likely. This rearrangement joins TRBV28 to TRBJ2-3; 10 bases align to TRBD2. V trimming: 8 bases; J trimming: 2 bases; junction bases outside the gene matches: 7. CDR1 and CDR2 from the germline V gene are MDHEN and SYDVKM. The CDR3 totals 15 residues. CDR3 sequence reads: CASSQLAGITDTQYS. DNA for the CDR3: TGTGCCAGCTCCCAACTAGCGGGAATCACAGATACGCAGTATTCT.

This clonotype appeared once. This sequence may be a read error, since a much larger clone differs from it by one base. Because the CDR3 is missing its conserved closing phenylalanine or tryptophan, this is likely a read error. The DNA for the CDR3 is TGTGCCAGCAGCCAAGAGGGCCTGAGTACTAGCACAGATACGCAGTATTCT. Encoded protein: CASSQEGLSTSTDTQYS. The rearrangement joins TRBV4-2 to TRBJ2-3, with no clear D. The CDR3 extends over 17 amino acids. The germline V gene encodes CDR1 LGHNA and CDR2 YNFKEQ. The V end lost 0 bases, the J end lost 0 bases, and 13 bases lay between the germline ends.

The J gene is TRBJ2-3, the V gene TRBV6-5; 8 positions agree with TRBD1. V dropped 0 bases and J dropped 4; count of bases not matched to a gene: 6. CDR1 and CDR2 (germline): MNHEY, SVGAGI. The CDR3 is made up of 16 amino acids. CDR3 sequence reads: CASSYSSGGLSDTQYF. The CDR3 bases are TGTGCCAGCAGTTACTCTTCAGGGGGCCTCTCAGATACGCAGTATTTT.

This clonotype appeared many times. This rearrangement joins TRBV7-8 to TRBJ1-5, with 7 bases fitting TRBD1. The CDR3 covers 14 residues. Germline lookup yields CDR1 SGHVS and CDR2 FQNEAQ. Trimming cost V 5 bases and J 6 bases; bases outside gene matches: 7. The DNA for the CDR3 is TGTGCCAGCAGCCAGGGACAGCGGCTTCAGCCCCAGCATTTT. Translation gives CASSQGQRLQPQHF.

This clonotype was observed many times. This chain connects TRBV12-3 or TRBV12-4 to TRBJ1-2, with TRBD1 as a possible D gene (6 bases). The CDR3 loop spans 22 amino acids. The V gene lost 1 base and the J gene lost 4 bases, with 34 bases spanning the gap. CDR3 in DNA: TGTGCCAGCAGTTTAGATTGGGGGGTTGATATTCGTCCCTCGGACAGTGGCTATGGCTACACCTTC. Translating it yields CASSLDWGVDIRPSDSGYGYTF.

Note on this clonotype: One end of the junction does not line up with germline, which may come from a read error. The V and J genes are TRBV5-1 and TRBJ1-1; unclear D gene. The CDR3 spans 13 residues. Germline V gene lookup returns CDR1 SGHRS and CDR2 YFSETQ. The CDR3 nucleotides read TGCGCCAGCAGCTTGGGTCAGAAGACTGAGGCTTTCTTT. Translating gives CASSLGQKTEAFF.

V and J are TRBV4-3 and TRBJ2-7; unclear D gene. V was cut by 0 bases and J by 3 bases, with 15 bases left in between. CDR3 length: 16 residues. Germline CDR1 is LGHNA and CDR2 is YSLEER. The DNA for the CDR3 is TGCGCCAGCAGCCAAGATAGGAGTGGTTTTGGCTACGAGCAGTACTTC. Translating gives CASSQDRSGFGYEQYF.